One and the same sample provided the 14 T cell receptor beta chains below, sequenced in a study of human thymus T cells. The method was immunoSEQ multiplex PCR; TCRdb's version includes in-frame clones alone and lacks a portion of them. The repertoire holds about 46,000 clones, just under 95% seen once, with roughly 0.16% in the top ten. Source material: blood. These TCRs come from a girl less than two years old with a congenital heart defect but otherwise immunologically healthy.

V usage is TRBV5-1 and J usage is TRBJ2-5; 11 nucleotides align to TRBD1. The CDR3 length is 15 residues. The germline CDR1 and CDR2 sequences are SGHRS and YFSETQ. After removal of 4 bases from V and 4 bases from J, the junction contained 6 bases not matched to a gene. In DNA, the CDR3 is TGCGCCAGCAGCGGCTGGGACAGGGGGGGAGAGACCCAGTACTTC. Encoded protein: CASSGWDRGGETQYF.

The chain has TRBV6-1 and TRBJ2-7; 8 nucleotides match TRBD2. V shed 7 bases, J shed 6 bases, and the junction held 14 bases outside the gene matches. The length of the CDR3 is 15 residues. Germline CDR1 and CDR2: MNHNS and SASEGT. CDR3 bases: TGTGCCAGCAACCAAGCGGGAGCTCCAGGAGGCGAGCAGTACTTC. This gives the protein CASNQAGAPGGEQYF.

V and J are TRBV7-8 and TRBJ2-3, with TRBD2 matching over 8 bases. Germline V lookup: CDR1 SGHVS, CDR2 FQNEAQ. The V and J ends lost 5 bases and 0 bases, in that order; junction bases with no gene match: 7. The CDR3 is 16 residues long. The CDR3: CASSGRLATSTDTQYF. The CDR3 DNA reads TGTGCCAGCAGCGGCCGACTAGCGACTAGCACAGATACGCAGTATTTT.

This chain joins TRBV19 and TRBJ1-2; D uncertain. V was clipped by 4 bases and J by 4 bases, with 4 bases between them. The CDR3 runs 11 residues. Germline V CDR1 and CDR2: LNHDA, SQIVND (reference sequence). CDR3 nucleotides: TGTGCCAGTAGTAGGATCTATGGCTACACCTTC. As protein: CASSRIYGYTF.

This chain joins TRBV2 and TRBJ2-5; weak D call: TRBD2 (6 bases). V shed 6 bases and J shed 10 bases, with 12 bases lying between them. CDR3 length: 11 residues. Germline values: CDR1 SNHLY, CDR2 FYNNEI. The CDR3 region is CASSLARVQYF. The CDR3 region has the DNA TGTGCCAGCAGCCTAGCGCGGGTCCAGTACTTC.

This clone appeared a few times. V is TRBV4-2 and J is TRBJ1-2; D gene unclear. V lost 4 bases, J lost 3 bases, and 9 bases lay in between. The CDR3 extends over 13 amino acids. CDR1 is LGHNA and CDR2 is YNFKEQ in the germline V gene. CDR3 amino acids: CASSRTWDYGYTF. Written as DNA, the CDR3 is TGTGCCAGCAGCCGGACCTGGGACTATGGCTACACCTTC.

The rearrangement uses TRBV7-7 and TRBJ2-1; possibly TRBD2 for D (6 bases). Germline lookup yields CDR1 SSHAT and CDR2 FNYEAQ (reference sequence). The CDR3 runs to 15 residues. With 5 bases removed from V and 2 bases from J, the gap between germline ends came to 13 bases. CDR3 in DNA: TGTGCCAGCAGCCTCGGGGAGGCGGCCTACAATGAGCAGTTCTTC. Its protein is CASSLGEAAYNEQFF.

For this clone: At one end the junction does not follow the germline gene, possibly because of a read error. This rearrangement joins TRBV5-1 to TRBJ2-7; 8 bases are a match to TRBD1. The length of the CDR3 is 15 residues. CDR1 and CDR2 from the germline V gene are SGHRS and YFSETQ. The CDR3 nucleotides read TGCGCCAGCAGCCCTGGACAGGGCCACCGTATGAATATGAGCTTC. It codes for CASSPGQGHRMNMSF.

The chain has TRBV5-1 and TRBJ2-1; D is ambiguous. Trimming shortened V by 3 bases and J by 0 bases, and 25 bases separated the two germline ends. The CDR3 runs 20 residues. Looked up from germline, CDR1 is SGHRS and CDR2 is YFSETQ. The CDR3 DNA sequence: TGCGCCAGCAGCTCCTGGGCCGGGTATTTCCCCTGGAGCTCCTACAATGAGCAGTTCTTC. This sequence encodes CASSSWAGYFPWSSYNEQFF.

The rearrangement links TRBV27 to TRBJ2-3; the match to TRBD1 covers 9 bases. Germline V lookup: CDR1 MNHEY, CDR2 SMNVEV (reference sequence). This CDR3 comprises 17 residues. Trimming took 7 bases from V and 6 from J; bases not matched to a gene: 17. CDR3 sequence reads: CASIGTGTPQLLDTQYF. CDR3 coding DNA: TGTGCCAGCATTGGGACAGGGACCCCCCAGTTACTGGATACGCAGTATTTT.

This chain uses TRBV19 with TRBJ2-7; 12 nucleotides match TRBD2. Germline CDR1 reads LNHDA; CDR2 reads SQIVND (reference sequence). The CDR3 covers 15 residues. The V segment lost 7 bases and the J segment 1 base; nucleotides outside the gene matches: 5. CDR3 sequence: CASTSGLAGSYEQYF. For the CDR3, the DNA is TGTGCCAGTACTTCAGGACTAGCGGGATCCTACGAGCAGTACTTC.

DNA for the CDR3: TGTGCCAGCAGCGTGCGACAGGGCACCTTCCAAGAGACCCAGTACTTC. This encodes CASSVRQGTFQETQYF. This chain uses TRBV5-8 with TRBJ2-5; 7 bases are a match to TRBD1. Germline assignment: CDR1 SGHTS and CDR2 YDEGEE. The CDR3 consists of 16 residues. Losses at the gene ends were 4 bases for V and 1 base for J; bases not matched to a gene: 10.

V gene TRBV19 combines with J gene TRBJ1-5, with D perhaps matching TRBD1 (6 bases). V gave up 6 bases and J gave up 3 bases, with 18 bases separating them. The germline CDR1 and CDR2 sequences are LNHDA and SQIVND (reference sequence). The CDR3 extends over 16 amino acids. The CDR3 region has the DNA TGTGCCAGTAGACCGATCACAGGGAAGGTCAATCAGCCCCAGCATTTT. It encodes CASRPITGKVNQPQHF. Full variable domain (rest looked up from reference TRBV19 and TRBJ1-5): DGGITQSPKYLFRKEGQNVTLSCEQNLNHDAMYWYRQDPGQGLRLIYYSQIVNDFQKGDIAEGYSVSREKKESFPLTVTSAQKNPTAFYLCASRPITGKVNQPQHFGDGTRLSIL.

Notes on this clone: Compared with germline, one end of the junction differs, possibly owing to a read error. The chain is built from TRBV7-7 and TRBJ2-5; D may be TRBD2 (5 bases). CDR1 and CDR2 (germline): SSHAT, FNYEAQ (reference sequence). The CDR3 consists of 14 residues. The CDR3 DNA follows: TGTGCTAGCAGCTTAGGGAGAGGCCAAGAGACCCAGTACTTC. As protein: CASSLGRGQETQYF.